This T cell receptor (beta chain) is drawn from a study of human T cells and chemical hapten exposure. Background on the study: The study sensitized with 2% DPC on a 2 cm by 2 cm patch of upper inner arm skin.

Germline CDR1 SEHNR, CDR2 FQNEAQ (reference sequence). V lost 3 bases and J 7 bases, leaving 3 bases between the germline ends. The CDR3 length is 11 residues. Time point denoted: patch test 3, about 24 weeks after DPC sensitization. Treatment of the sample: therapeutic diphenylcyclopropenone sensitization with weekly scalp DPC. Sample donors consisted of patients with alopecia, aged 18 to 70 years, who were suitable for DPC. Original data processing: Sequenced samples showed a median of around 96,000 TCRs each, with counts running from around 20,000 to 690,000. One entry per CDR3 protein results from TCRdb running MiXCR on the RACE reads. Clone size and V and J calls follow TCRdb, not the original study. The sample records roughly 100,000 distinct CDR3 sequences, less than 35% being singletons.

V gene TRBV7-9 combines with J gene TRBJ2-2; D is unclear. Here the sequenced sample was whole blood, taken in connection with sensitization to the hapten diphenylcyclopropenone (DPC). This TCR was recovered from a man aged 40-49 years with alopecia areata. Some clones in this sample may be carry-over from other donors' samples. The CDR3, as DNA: TGTGCCAGCAGCTTGTACGGGGAGCTGTTTTTT. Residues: CASSLYGELFF.